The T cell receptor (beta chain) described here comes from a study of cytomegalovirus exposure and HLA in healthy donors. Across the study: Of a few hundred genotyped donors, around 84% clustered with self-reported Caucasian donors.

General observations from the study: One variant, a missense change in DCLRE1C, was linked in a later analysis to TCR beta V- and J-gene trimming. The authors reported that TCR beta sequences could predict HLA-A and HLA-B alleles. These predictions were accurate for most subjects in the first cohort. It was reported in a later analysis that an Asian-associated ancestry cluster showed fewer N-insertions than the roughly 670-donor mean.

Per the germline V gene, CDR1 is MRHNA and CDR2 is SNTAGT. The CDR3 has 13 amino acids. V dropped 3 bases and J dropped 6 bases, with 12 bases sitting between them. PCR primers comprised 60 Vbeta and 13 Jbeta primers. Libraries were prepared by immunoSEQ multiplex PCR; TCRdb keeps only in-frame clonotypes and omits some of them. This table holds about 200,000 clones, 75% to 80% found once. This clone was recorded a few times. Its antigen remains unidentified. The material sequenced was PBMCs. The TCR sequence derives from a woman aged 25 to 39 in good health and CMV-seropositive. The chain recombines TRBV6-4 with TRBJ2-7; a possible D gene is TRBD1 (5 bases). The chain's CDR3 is CASSEGPQGEQYF. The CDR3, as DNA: TGTGCCAGCAGTGAGGGGCCCCAGGGCGAGCAGTACTTC.